A selection of T cell receptor beta chains follows, all from one sample in a study of blood T cell repertoires in COVID-19. Method: immunoSEQ multiplex PCR; TCRdb's copy keeps in-frame clones and lacks some. The top ten hold roughly 40% of the sample, which has about 64,000 clones, just over 85% seen once. The sample comprised peripheral blood. Source of these receptors: a woman in her sixties with COVID-19, enrolled during active disease. CDR3s include the opening cysteine and the closing phenylalanine or tryptophan. A D gene is named only where the DNA matches it firmly. Clone size is shown for a subset of rows, as once, few, many or a class of expanded clone.

. TRBJ1-1 TRBV19 TRBD1 TGTGCCAGTAGTATCCTGCCAGGGGGAGAAGCTTTCTTT CASSILPGGEAFF
. TRBJ2-1 TRBV10-3 . TGTGCCATCAGATTGGACATGGCTGTCAATGAGCAGTTCTTC CAIRLDMAVNEQFF
. TRBJ2-3 TRBV7-9 . TGTGCCAGCAGCCGTTTGGGAGGTGGAGATACGCAGTATTTT CASSRLGGGDTQYF
. TRBJ2-7 TRBV5-4 . TGTGCCAGCAGCTTATATGGGGCGGGGACTCCCGGGCAGTACTTC CASSLYGAGTPGQYF
. TRBJ2-1 TRBV28 TRBD1 TGTGCCAGCAGATCGGGACAGATCAATAATGAGCAGTTCTTC CASRSGQINNEQFF
. TRBJ2-3 TRBV9 TRBD2 TGTGCCAGCAGCACGGGACTAGCGGGGGGCACAGATACGCAGTATTTT CASSTGLAGGTDTQYF
. TRBJ2-7 TRBV4-2 TRBD1 TGTGCCAGCAGCCAAGCCTCGGGACAGGGGGGCGAGCAGTACTTC CASSQASGQGGEQYF
. TRBJ1-3 TRBV6-5 TRBD1 TGTGCCAGCAGTTCGGCGGGACAGTCTGGAAACACCATATATTTT CASSSAGQSGNTIYF
. TRBJ2-1 TRBV5-4 TRBD1 TGTGCCAGCAGCTGGGACAGTAACTCCTACAATGAGCAGTTCTTC CASSWDSNSYNEQFF
. TRBJ1-5 TRBV6-5 TRBD1 TGTGCCAGCAGACAGACAGGGAACGGTCAGCCCCAGCATTTT CASRQTGNGQPQHF
. TRBJ2-1 TRBV6-5 . TGTGCCACCTCCTGGGCGGGGGCCCCAGGTGAGCAGTTCTTC CATSWAGAPGEQFF
. TRBJ2-2 TRBV7-2 . TGTGCCAGCAGCTTAGTTTGGGGGAGGGGGACCGGGGAGCTGTTTTTT CASSLVWGRGTGELFF
. TRBJ1-1 TRBV19 . TGTGCCAGTAGTATTGCGGGGGGCTTAGGAGCTTTCTTT CASSIAGGLGAFF
. TRBJ2-2 TRBV5-1 TRBD1 TGCGCCAGCAGCCTGGACAGGGCCGGGGAGCTGTTTTTT CASSLDRAGELFF
. TRBJ2-2 TRBV27 . TGTGCCACCGGGGACACCGGGGAGCTGTTTTTT CATGDTGELFF
. TRBJ1-1 TRBV29-1 TRBD1 TGCAGCGTGGATGACAGGGCAACGAACACTGAAGCTTTCTTT CSVDDRATNTEAFF
. TRBJ2-1 TRBV6-5 TRBD2 TGTGCCAGCAGGGGGGGGACTAGCGGGAGCGTTGAGCAGTTCTTC CASRGGTSGSVEQFF
. TRBJ2-7 TRBV24-1 TRBD2 TGTGCCACCAGTGATTTGGCGGGGGGCCGTAACGAGCAGTACTTC CATSDLAGGRNEQYF
. TRBJ2-7 TRBV6-2/TRBV6-3 . TGTGCCAGCAGTTACTCTGACGGGTGGTACGAGCAGTACTTC CASSYSDGWYEQYF
. TRBJ2-7 TRBV27 . TGTGCCAGCAGTCCGCGGACAGTTGGCTCCTACGAGCAGTACTTC CASSPRTVGSYEQYF
. TRBJ2-7 TRBV28 TRBD1 TGTGCCAGCAGCCCCAGACAGGGGGCGCGGGAGCAGTACTTC CASSPRQGAREQYF
. TRBJ2-2 TRBV6-2/TRBV6-3 . TGTGCCAGCAGTTCGGCAGGGGCAGGTGGCACCGGGGAGCTGTTTTTT CASSSAGAGGTGELFF
. TRBJ1-1 TRBV7-9 . TGTGCCAGCAGCACTGACCAGGGAAGCAAAGCTTTCTTT CASSTDQGSKAFF
. TRBJ2-5 TRBV29-1 TRBD2 TGCAGCGTTGTACCCGTAGCGGGAGATTCAGGAGAGACCCAGTACTTC CSVVPVAGDSGETQYF
. TRBJ2-7 TRBV6-6 TRBD2 TGTGCCAGCAGTTACCCCCCTAGCGGGAGGAACGAGCAGTACTTC CASSYPPSGRNEQYF
. TRBJ1-2 TRBV7-2 TRBD1 TGTGCCAGCAGCTTAGGTCAGGGGGCTCTTGGTGGTGGCTACACCTTC CASSLGQGALGGGYTF
. TRBJ2-3 TRBV19 TRBD1 TGTGCCAGTAGTCGGGGACAGTTAGGAAACACAGATACGCAGTATTTT CASSRGQLGNTDTQYF
few TRBJ2-1 TRBV2 . TGTGCCAGCAGTCGGTATAATGAGCAGTTCTTC CASSRYNEQFF
once TRBJ1-6 TRBV12-3/TRBV12-4 . TGTGCCAGCAGTTTGAGGGAAAATTCACCCCTCCACTTT CASSLRENSPLHF
once TRBJ1-2 TRBV5-6 TRBD1 TGTGCCAGTAAGACTCGGGACAGGAATGGCTACACCTTC CASKTRDRNGYTF
. TRBJ1-2 TRBV18 . TGTGCCAGCTCACCACCGGGGGCCGACTATGGCTACACCTTC CASSPPGADYGYTF
. TRBJ2-5 TRBV7-7 TRBD1 TGTGCCAGTGGACAGGACCAAGAGACCCAGTACTTC CASGQDQETQYF
. TRBJ2-2 TRBV7-9 . TGTGCCAGCAGCGGCTTGGGAGTCACCGGGGAGCTGTTTTTT CASSGLGVTGELFF
. TRBJ2-1 TRBV27 TRBD2 TGTGCCAGCAGTTCTAACTCCCCGACTAAGCGGGAGTATGATGAGCAGTTCTTC CASSSNSPTKREYDEQFF
. TRBJ2-3 TRBV19 TRBD2 TGTGCCAGTAGTTTCACTAGCGGCCTCACAGATACGCAGTATTTT CASSFTSGLTDTQYF